A selection of T cell receptor beta chains follows, all from one sample in a study of blood T cell repertoires in COVID-19. Profiled with immunoSEQ multiplex PCR; TCRdb holds only in-frame clones, not every one. The sample lists 75,000 to 80,000 clones; 88% were seen once. The sample was peripheral blood. The receptors derive from a human donor in a cohort sampled during active COVID-19. CDR3s leave out the opening cysteine and the closing phenylalanine or tryptophan. Each record gives: J gene, V gene, clone size, CDR3 protein. Clone size is shown for a subset of rows, as once, few, many or a class of expanded clone.

>TRBJ2-5|TRBV11-2|.
ASSFKTSGSSETQY
>TRBJ2-4|TRBV7-8|.
ASSLASLAGFKNIQY
>TRBJ1-1|TRBV11-3|.
ASSVHRDTEAF
>TRBJ1-6|TRBV7-9|.
ASSLDRTGMAPLH
>TRBJ2-1|TRBV2|.
ASSTRTSLNEQF
>TRBJ2-3|TRBV6-1|.
ASSGGSHQFGLSTQY
>TRBJ2-2|TRBV27|.
ASSLPVTGELF
>TRBJ1-6|TRBV4-1|.
ASSHLSSYNSPLH
>TRBJ2-5|TRBV19|.
ASSIGGSQETQY
>TRBJ2-7|TRBV3-1/TRBV3-2|.
ASSPGTGDYEQY
>TRBJ1-6|TRBV7-2|once
ASSFRSSYNSPLH
>TRBJ1-1|TRBV19|.
ASRTGTVNTEAF
>TRBJ2-5|TRBV4-1|.
ASSRDRDQETQY
>TRBJ1-1|TRBV6-2/TRBV6-3|.
ASSYVGGRDTEAF
>TRBJ1-2|TRBV7-8|.
ASSSTGFFDYGYT
>TRBJ1-1|TRBV6-5|few
ASSYELDTEAF
>TRBJ2-5|TRBV6-1|.
ASSATTGGRTQETQY
>TRBJ1-5|TRBV10-3|.
AISQGADSNQPQH
>TRBJ2-7|TRBV7-2|once
ASSLSSGEYEQY
>TRBJ1-2|TRBV10-2|.
ASLSEGGAQGVAGYT
>TRBJ2-7|TRBV27|few
ASSSDYRVAYEQY
>TRBJ2-1|TRBV2|.
ASNRGMNNEQF
>TRBJ2-2|TRBV6-6|.
ASSYSVSSSAGELF
>TRBJ1-1|TRBV18|.
ASSRQGTNTEAF
>TRBJ2-7|TRBV6-2/TRBV6-3|.
ASSSTISYEQY
>TRBJ2-1|TRBV4-3|.
ASSQDPAGGLGEQF
>TRBJ1-1|TRBV7-2|.
ASWGGGTEAF
>TRBJ2-2|TRBV7-3|once
ASSATSTNTGELF
>TRBJ1-2|TRBV9|.
ASSPRDLGYGYT
>TRBJ2-2|TRBV5-1|.
ASSNEQGGTGELF
>TRBJ1-1|TRBV29-1|.
SATRSTEAF
>TRBJ1-5|TRBV5-6|.
ASSFTGTGESNPQH
>TRBJ2-5|TRBV27|.
ASSLLGLAGGGGGGTQY
>TRBJ1-3|TRBV7-2|.
ASSLGTGSFNTIY
>TRBJ1-1|TRBV5-4|.
ASSLYKNTEAF
>TRBJ1-4|TRBV6-5|.
ASSWYRPNEKLF
>TRBJ1-6|TRBV11-2|few
ASSLVGGLNSPLH
>TRBJ2-5|TRBV21-1|.
ASSKARDRGPRETQY
>TRBJ2-7|TRBV5-1|.
ASSWGDSRSYEQY
>TRBJ2-5|TRBV5-1|.
ASSPGLAGEAWETQY
>TRBJ2-3|TRBV6-2/TRBV6-3|.
ASSRLSSDTQY
>TRBJ1-2|TRBV10-3|.
AISMGAYGYT
>TRBJ1-3|TRBV29-1|.
SVECLSSSGNTIY
>TRBJ2-7|TRBV7-9|.
ASSPWTSGVLAKQY
>TRBJ1-1|TRBV3-1/TRBV3-2|.
ASSLRNTEAF
>TRBJ1-1|TRBV4-2|.
ASSQDMRVTEAF
>TRBJ2-1|TRBV5-1|.
ASSQGQGINEQF
>TRBJ2-2|TRBV7-2|.
ASSSLGGTGELF
>TRBJ2-7|TRBV3-1/TRBV3-2|once
ASSRGTGGSEQY
>TRBJ1-1|TRBV7-2|.
ASSFWSGTEAF